This section outlines one T cell receptor beta chain sequence together with its context. CDR1 and CDR2 (germline): LGHDT, YNNKEL (reference sequence). The CDR3 is 15 residues long. Between the trimmed V and J ends, which lost 1 base and 5 bases, there was a span of 14 bases. Authors' analysis steps: Using reference gene primer amplification, nucleated cell counts were estimated. Here immunoSEQ multiplex PCR was the method, and the copy in TCRdb shows in-frame clones only, minus some. That table gives V, J and clone size, and the DNA gave D and trimming. Seen here are about 440,000 clones, roughly nine tenths observed once, and the top ten hold about 2.1%. This sample was included in a study of blood T cell repertoires in COVID-19. As for the study in general: The United States, Italy and Spain supplied acute and convalescent COVID-19 samples.

Self-reported history from a screening survey and questionnaire set each donor's cohort. V usage is TRBV3-1 (or the pseudogene TRBV3-2) and J usage is TRBJ1-2, with D possibly TRBD1 on 6 matching bases. The sample was PBMCs or T cells enriched from blood (not recorded which). The source of this sequence is a woman younger than 30 with acute COVID-19. The CDR3 coding sequence is TGTGCCAGCAGCCAAGCGACAGGAAAGGCGTATGGCTACACCTTC. It translates to CASSQATGKAYGYTF.